What follows are 31 T cell receptor beta chains derived from one specimen sequenced in a study of blood T cell repertoires in COVID-19. The repertoire was sequenced with immunoSEQ multiplex PCR; TCRdb's copy has only in-frame clones and lacks some. Of 95,000 to 120,000 clones listed, approximately 90% are singletons. The sample consisted of peripheral blood. The receptors come from a woman between 45 and 65 years old with acute or convalescent COVID-19.

This clone was picked up one time. V gene TRBV9 combines with J gene TRBJ1-6; D gene unclear. The V end was cut by 4 bases, the J end by 0 bases, with 11 bases between. Germline CDR1 is SGDLS and CDR2 is YYNGEE. This CDR3 comprises 16 residues. Here the CDR3 reads CASSPEADSYNSPLHF. CDR3 in DNA: TGTGCCAGCAGCCCTGAGGCAGACTCCTATAATTCACCCCTCCACTTT.

This sequence joins TRBV4-2 and TRBJ1-6; 8 bases map to TRBD1. V lost 2 bases, J lost 6 bases, and 6 bases stayed unmatched. The CDR3 sequence is 16 residues long. The germline V gene encodes CDR1 LGHNA and CDR2 YNFKEQ. The CDR3 sequence: CASSQFRTGSNSPLHF. CDR3 sequence (DNA): TGTGCCAGCAGCCAATTCCGGACAGGGAGTAATTCACCCCTCCACTTT.

The gene calls are TRBV5-6 and TRBJ1-5, with TRBD1 matching over 12 bases. Germline CDR1 and CDR2: SGHDT and YYEEEE. The V gene end was trimmed by 3 bases and the J gene end by 6 bases; junction bases not matched to a gene: 4. The CDR3 contains 15 residues. The CDR3 DNA reads as TGTGCCAGCAGCTCCCGGGACAGGGGGCCTCAGCCCCAGCATTTT. Translation: CASSSRDRGPQPQHF.

The chain employs TRBV5-1 and TRBJ2-5, with D perhaps matching TRBD1 (5 bases). The CDR3 extends over 13 amino acids. The germline V and J ends were trimmed by 0 bases and 2 bases, with 5 bases remaining between them. Germline CDR1 is SGHRS and CDR2 is YFSETQ. This CDR3 reads CASSLGQQETQYF. The CDR3 DNA is TGCGCCAGCAGCTTGGGACAGCAAGAGACCCAGTACTTC.

The chain has TRBV28 and TRBJ1-1; no definite D call. CDR3 length equals 13 residues. The V end was cut by 7 bases, the J end by 5 bases, with 14 bases between. Looked up from germline, CDR1 is MDHEN and CDR2 is SYDVKM. The CDR3 DNA is TGTGCCAGCACCCGACCCGGGAGGACTGAAGCTTTCTTT. Protein product: CASTRPGRTEAFF.

A single count supports this clone. The chain links TRBV18 to TRBJ1-2, with 7 bases matching TRBD1. This CDR3 is 16 amino acids long. V trimming: 5 bases; J trimming: 4 bases; junction bases outside the gene matches: 13. Germline CDR1 and CDR2: KGHSH and LQKENI. The CDR3 DNA follows: TGTGCCAGCTCATCCGACCAAAGGACAGGTGGCTATGGCTACACCTTC. Its translation is CASSSDQRTGGYGYTF.

V gene TRBV6-5 combines with J gene TRBJ1-2, with D maybe TRBD1 (5 bases). Trimming removed 0 bases at V and 2 bases at J, with 10 bases between. Germline V gives CDR1 MNHEY, CDR2 SVGAGI. This CDR3 contains 15 residues. In DNA, the CDR3 is TGTGCCAGCAGTTACTCGAGGGAGGGGAACTATGGCTACACCTTC. It specifies CASSYSREGNYGYTF.

The CDR3 is CASSFTSSADTQYF. The CDR3 nucleotides are TGTGCCAGCAGCTTCACTTCGAGCGCAGATACGCAGTATTTT. The rearrangement joins TRBV7-9 to TRBJ2-3; D unresolved. The CDR3 contains 14 residues. Germline V gene lookup returns CDR1 SEHNR and CDR2 FQNEAQ (reference sequence). V lost 3 bases and J 4 bases, leaving 11 bases between the germline ends.

V gene TRBV28 combines with J gene TRBJ1-1, with TRBD1 matching over 8 bases. J was trimmed by 13 bases and V by 3 bases; bases with no gene match: 4. Germline V gene lookup returns CDR1 MDHEN and CDR2 SYDVKM. This CDR3 contains 11 residues. CDR3 DNA: TGTGCCAGCAGTTTGGGACAGGAAATTTTCTTT. This codes for CASSLGQEIFF.

V gene TRBV6-5 combines with J gene TRBJ2-7, with D maybe TRBD1 (5 bases). Germline values: CDR1 MNHEY, CDR2 SVGAGI. The V end was cut by 1 base, the J end by 7 bases, with 17 bases between. CDR3 size: 15 residues. The CDR3 region has the DNA TGTGCCAGCAGTTACTTGGGGCAGGGAAGTGGGGAGCAGTACTTC. Its protein is CASSYLGQGSGEQYF.

The chain recombines TRBV30 with TRBJ2-1; 15 nucleotides align to TRBD2. Germline CDR1 reads GTSNPN; CDR2 reads SVGIG (reference sequence). Trimming took 5 bases from V and 7 from J; bases not matched to a gene: 0. The length of the CDR3 is 13 residues. This chain's CDR3 is CAWGTSGRNEQFF. The CDR3 region has the DNA TGTGCCTGGGGGACTAGCGGGAGGAATGAGCAGTTCTTC. Drawing the rest from reference TRBV30 and TRBJ2-1, the complete variable domain is SQTIHQWPATLVQPVGSPLSLECTVEGTSNPNLYWYRQAAGRGLQLLFYSVGIGQISSEVPQNLSASRPQDRQFILSSKKLLLSDSGFYLCAWGTSGRNEQFFGPGTRLTVL.

This chain connects TRBV3-1 (or the pseudogene TRBV3-2) to TRBJ1-5; D might be TRBD1 (5 bases). The CDR3 runs 15 residues. The ends were cut back, 3 bases at V and 3 bases at J, with 12 bases in the middle. The germline V gene has CDR1 LGHDT and CDR2 YNNKEL (reference sequence). The CDR3 sequence is CASSHRGGANQPQHF. In nucleotides, the CDR3 is TGTGCCAGCAGCCACCGGGGAGGGGCCAATCAGCCCCAGCATTTT.

The rearrangement joins TRBV18 to TRBJ1-5, with D perhaps TRBD1 (5 bases). CDR1 and CDR2 (germline): KGHSH, LQKENI. This CDR3 is built from 15 residues. Trimming cost V 3 bases and J 2 bases, with 11 bases left between them. CDR3 sequence (DNA): TGTGCCAGCTCACCCGTACAGGATCGCAATCAGCCCCAGCATTTT. Its translation: CASSPVQDRNQPQHF.

In its sample, this clone was seen once. The J gene is TRBJ2-1, the V gene TRBV2; tentative D call: TRBD2 (7 bases). V lost 9 bases, J lost 7 bases, and 19 bases lay in between. The CDR3 length is 14 residues. Germline V gene sequence: CDR1 SNHLY, CDR2 FYNNEI. The CDR3 DNA follows: TGTGCCAGAGACCAGGCGGGGGCAGGGAATGAGCAGTTCTTC. Amino acids: CARDQAGAGNEQFF.

The chain carries TRBV19 and TRBJ2-3; a possible D gene is TRBD1 (6 bases). CDR1 is LNHDA, CDR2 SQIVND, per germline (reference sequence). The CDR3 runs to 13 residues. The germline V and J ends were trimmed by 4 bases and 4 bases, with 9 bases remaining between them. DNA for the CDR3: TGTGCCAGTAGTACGGGGACACCAGATACGCAGTATTTT. This codes for CASSTGTPDTQYF.

The chain couples TRBV30 to TRBJ1-6, with D uncertain. The germline V gene has CDR1 GTSNPN and CDR2 SVGIG (reference sequence). V gave up 4 bases and J gave up 10 bases, with 8 bases separating them. The CDR3 has 11 amino acids. The CDR3 DNA sequence: TGTGCCTGGACCCAAAGCTCACCCCTCCACTTT. This codes for CAWTQSSPLHF.

For the CDR3, the DNA is TGTGCCAGCAGTCCGGGGGGGGTTGAGGGCTACACCTTC. This translates into CASSPGGVEGYTF. The gene calls are TRBV6-5 and TRBJ1-2, with TRBD1 as a possible D gene (5 bases). CDR3 length: 13 amino acids. Germline V gene data show CDR1 as MNHEY and CDR2 as SVGAGI. Trimming took 5 bases from V and 8 from J, leaving 15 bases between them.

The genes are TRBV5-1 and TRBJ1-1; TRBD1 might be the D (5 bases). The germline gives CDR1 SGHRS, CDR2 YFSETQ. V lost 0 bases and J 3 bases, leaving 9 bases between the germline ends. The CDR3 is 14 amino acids. CDR3 DNA: TGCGCCAGCAGCTTGGCGGGGACTTACACTGAAGCTTTCTTT. Its protein product is CASSLAGTYTEAFF.

This chain connects TRBV28 to TRBJ1-2; no definite D call. From germline, CDR1 is MDHEN and CDR2 SYDVKM. V was clipped by 3 bases and J by 4 bases, with 6 bases between them. The CDR3 is 12 amino acids. This CDR3 is CASSFPSYGYTF. In DNA form, the CDR3 reads TGTGCCAGCAGTTTTCCCAGCTATGGCTACACCTTC.

The gene calls are TRBV7-6 and TRBJ2-5; the match to TRBD2 covers 7 bases. The CDR3 totals 20 residues. J lost 2 bases, V lost 3 bases, and 21 bases had no gene match. Germline CDR1 reads SGHVS; CDR2 reads FNYEAQ. The CDR3 protein is CASSFRGREYLPTGQETQYF. For the CDR3, the DNA is TGTGCCAGCAGCTTCCGAGGGAGGGAATATCTCCCAACCGGGCAAGAGACCCAGTACTTC.

The chain couples TRBV30 to TRBJ1-5; 7 nucleotides match TRBD1. The CDR3 is 14 residues long. The germline CDR1 and CDR2 sequences are GTSNPN and SVGIG (reference sequence). V lost 5 bases and J lost 7; bases outside the gene matches: 11. The CDR3 spells CAWELGTARQPQHF. In DNA, the CDR3 is TGTGCCTGGGAACTCGGGACAGCAAGACAGCCCCAGCATTTT. The full variable domain, completed using reference TRBV30 and TRBJ1-5, is SQTIHQWPATLVQPVGSPLSLECTVEGTSNPNLYWYRQAAGRGLQLLFYSVGIGQISSEVPQNLSASRPQDRQFILSSKKLLLSDSGFYLCAWELGTARQPQHFGDGTRLSIL.

The CDR3 loop is CASRTGGSQPQHF. The CDR3 DNA is TGTGCCAGCAGGACAGGGGGCAGTCAGCCCCAGCATTTT. J is TRBJ1-5 and V is TRBV6-6, with 10 positions matching TRBD1. Germline V gives CDR1 MNHNY, CDR2 SVGAGI (reference sequence). The CDR3 is made up of 13 amino acids. J was trimmed by 6 bases and V by 6 bases; bases with no gene match: 2.

The chain combines TRBV18 with TRBJ1-4; tentative D call: TRBD1 (6 bases). This CDR3 has 15 amino acids. V lost 1 base and J lost 5, with 11 bases in between. Germline loops: CDR1 KGHSH, CDR2 LQKENI. The CDR3 sequence: CASSPLAGDNEKLFF. CDR3 nucleotide sequence: TGTGCCAGCTCACCACTCGCAGGGGACAATGAAAAACTGTTTTTT.

The genes are TRBV6-6 and TRBJ1-2; tentative D call: TRBD1 (5 bases). CDR1 is MNHNY and CDR2 is SVGAGI in the germline V gene (reference sequence). There are 14 residues in the CDR3. The V end was cut by 8 bases, the J end by 6 bases, with 19 bases between. The CDR3 here is CASLFAGIFHGYTF. The DNA of the CDR3 is TGTGCCAGCCTGTTCGCAGGGATATTCCATGGCTACACCTTC.

The chain employs TRBV3-1 (or the pseudogene TRBV3-2) and TRBJ2-5; D possibly corresponds to TRBD1 (6 bases). The V gene lost 4 bases and the J gene lost 10 bases, with 16 bases spanning the gap. Germline CDR1 and CDR2: LGHDT and YNNKEL (reference sequence). CDR3 length equals 13 residues. CDR3 loop: CASSPRSQGGQYF. DNA for the CDR3: TGTGCCAGCAGCCCCCGATCCCAAGGGGGCCAGTACTTC.

The chain couples TRBV2 to TRBJ2-2; tentatively, D is TRBD2 (6 bases). The CDR3 loop spans 13 amino acids. Trimming removed 11 bases from V and 4 bases from J, with 14 bases in between. Germline lookup yields CDR1 SNHLY and CDR2 FYNNEI. CDR3 bases: TGTGCCGGGAGGACTGTCGGCACCGGGGAGCTGTTTTTT. It translates to CAGRTVGTGELFF.

The J gene is TRBJ2-3, the V gene TRBV5-4, with TRBD1 matching 9 bases. The junction had 7 bases not matched to a gene; V was cut back by 4 bases and J by 7 bases. Germline lookup yields CDR1 SGHNT and CDR2 YYREEE (reference sequence). The length of the CDR3 is 14 residues. CDR3 amino acids: CASSHRDREHTQYF. The CDR3 coding sequence is TGTGCCAGCAGCCACCGGGACAGGGAACATACGCAGTATTTT. Drawing the rest from reference TRBV5-4 and TRBJ2-3, the complete variable domain is ETGVTQSPTHLIKTRGQQVTLRCSSQSGHNTVSWYQQALGQGPQFIFQYYREEENGRGNFPPRFSGLQFPNYSSELNVNALELDDSALYLCASSHRDREHTQYFGPGTRLTVL.

The J gene is TRBJ1-1, the V gene TRBV27; D is unclear. Germline V gives CDR1 MNHEY, CDR2 SMNVEV (reference sequence). The CDR3 totals 16 residues. Trimming shortened V by 4 bases and J by 1 base, and 16 bases separated the two germline ends. The CDR3 protein is CASSSRFTSGNTEAFF. The CDR3 region has the DNA TGTGCCAGCAGTTCCAGGTTTACCAGCGGGAACACTGAAGCTTTCTTT.

The V and J genes are TRBV7-9 and TRBJ1-6; possibly TRBD1 for D (5 bases). Germline assignment: CDR1 SEHNR and CDR2 FQNEAQ (reference sequence). The length of the CDR3 is 14 residues. The V gene lost 3 bases and the J gene lost 7 bases, with 10 bases spanning the gap. CDR3: CASSFKGQNSPLHF. In nucleotides, the CDR3 is TGTGCCAGCAGCTTTAAGGGGCAAAATTCACCCCTCCACTTT.

This clone was seen once. The chain employs TRBV12-5 and TRBJ1-1, with D maybe TRBD1 (6 bases). The length of the CDR3 is 15 residues. Trimming removed 0 bases from V and 3 bases from J, with 11 bases in between. The germline V gene has CDR1 LGHNT and CDR2 FRNRAP. The CDR3 protein is CASGLVLGGYTEAFF. The CDR3 DNA sequence: TGTGCTAGTGGTTTGGTACTAGGGGGATACACTGAAGCTTTCTTT.

The genes are TRBV10-1 and TRBJ2-3; 7 nucleotides agree with TRBD1. The CDR3 is 16 residues long. With V trimmed by 2 bases and J by 0 bases, 5 bases remained unmatched. Germline CDR1 WNHNN, CDR2 SYGVQD (reference sequence). The CDR3 loop reads CASSEGTASSTDTQYF. CDR3 nucleotide sequence: TGCGCCAGCAGTGAGGGGACAGCCTCTAGCACAGATACGCAGTATTTT.